What follows describes a single T cell receptor (beta chain). Its antigen is still unknown. TCRdb processed the RT-PCR reads anew with MiXCR; each CDR3 protein has one entry. The repertoire has roughly 1,000 distinct CDR3 sequences, just over 90% of them found once; the top ten carry 2.5% to 3%. This entry comes from a study of yellow fever vaccine responses in identical twins. Points from the study as a whole: Each twin's T cell response to the vaccine was reported to look partly convergent and partly personalized.

V dropped 1 base and J dropped 2 bases, with 11 bases sitting between them. This CDR3 spans 15 amino acids. Germline V gene sequence: CDR1 MGHRA, CDR2 YSYEKL. Sequenced material: T cells from blood (PBMCs), unsorted or a sorted subset (not recorded which), taken before or after yellow fever vaccination (not recorded which). The TCR was taken from a woman between 18 and 29 years old who received the yellow fever vaccine. The V and J genes are TRBV4-1 and TRBJ1-1; TRBD1 might be the D (5 bases). The DNA for the CDR3 is TGCGCCAGCAGCCAAGTCCTGGGACCCAACACTGAAGCTTTCTTT. It encodes CASSQVLGPNTEAFF.